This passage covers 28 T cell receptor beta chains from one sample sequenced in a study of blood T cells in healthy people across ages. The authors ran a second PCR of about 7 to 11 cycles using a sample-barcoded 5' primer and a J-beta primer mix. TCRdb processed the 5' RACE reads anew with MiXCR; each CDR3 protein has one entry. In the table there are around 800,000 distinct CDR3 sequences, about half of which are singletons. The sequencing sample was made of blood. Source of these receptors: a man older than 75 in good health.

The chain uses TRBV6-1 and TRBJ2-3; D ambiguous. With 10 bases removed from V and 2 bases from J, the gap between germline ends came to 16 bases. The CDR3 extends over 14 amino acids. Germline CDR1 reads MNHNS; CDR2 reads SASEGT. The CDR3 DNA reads TGTGCCACCACCCCAACGGGTAACACAGATACGCAGTATTTT. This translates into CATTPTGNTDTQYF.

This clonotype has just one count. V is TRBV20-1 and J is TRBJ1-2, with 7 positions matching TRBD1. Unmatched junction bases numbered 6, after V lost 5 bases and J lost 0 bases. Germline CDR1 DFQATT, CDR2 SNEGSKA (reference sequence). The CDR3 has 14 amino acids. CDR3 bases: TGCAGTGCTTACGAGGGGACAGCTAACTATGGCTACACCTTC. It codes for CSAYEGTANYGYTF.

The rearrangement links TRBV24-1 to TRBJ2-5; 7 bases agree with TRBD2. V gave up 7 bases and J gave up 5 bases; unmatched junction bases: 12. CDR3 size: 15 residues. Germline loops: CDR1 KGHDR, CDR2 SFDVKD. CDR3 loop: CATSEIAGAWETQYF. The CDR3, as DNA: TGTGCCACCAGCGAGATTGCGGGAGCCTGGGAGACCCAGTACTTC.

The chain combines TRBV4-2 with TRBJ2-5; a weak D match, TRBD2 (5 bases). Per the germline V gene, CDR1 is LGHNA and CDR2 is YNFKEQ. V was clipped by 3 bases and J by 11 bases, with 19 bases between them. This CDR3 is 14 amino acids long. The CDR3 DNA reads TGTGCCAGCAGCCAGGCCTTCGGGGTAGGTGAGCAGTACTTC. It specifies CASSQAFGVGEQYF.

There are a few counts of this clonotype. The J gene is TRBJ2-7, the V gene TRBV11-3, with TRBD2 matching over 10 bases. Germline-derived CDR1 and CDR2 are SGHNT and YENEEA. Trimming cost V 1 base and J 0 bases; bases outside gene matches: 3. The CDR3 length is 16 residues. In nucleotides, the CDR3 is TGTGCCAGCAGCTTAGCCGGGACTAGCGTCTCCTACGAGCAGTACTTC. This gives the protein CASSLAGTSVSYEQYF.

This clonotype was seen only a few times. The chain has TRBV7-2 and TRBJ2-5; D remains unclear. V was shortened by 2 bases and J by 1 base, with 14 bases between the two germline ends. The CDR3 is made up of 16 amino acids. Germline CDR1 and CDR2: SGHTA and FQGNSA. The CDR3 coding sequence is TGTGCCAGCAGCTTAAATTGGGTGGCGAGCCAAGAGACCCAGTACTTC. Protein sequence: CASSLNWVASQETQYF.

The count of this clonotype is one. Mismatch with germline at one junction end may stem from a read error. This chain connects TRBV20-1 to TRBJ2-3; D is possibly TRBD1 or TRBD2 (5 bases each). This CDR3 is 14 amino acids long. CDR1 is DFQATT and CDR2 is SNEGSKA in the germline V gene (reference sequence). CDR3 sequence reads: CSARGVLITGTQYF. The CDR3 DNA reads TGCAGTGCCCGAGGGGTCCTTATCACAGGTACGCAGTATTTT.

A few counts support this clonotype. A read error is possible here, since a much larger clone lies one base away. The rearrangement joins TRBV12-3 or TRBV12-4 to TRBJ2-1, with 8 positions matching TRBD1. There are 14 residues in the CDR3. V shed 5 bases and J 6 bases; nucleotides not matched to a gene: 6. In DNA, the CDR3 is TGTGCCAGCAGTGTCGGGACAGGTCTCAATGAGCAGTTCTTC. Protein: CASSVGTGLNEQFF.

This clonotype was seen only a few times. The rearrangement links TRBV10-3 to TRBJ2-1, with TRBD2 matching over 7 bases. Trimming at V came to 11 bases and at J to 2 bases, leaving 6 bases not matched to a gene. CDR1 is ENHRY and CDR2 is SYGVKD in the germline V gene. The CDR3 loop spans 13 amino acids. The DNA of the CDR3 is TGTGCCTCAAAACTAGCGACCTACAATGAGCAGTTCTTC. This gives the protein CASKLATYNEQFF.

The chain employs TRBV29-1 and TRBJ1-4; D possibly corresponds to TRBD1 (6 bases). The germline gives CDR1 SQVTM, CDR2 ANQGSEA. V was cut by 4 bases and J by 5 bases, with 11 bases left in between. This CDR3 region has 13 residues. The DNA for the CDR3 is TGCAGCGTTGGCCTAGGGGGAAATGAAAAACTGTTTTTT. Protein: CSVGLGGNEKLFF.

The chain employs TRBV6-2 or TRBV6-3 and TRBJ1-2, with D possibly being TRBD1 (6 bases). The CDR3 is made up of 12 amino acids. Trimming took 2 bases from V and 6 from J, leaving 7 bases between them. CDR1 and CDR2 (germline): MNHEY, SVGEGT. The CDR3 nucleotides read TGTGCCAGCAGTTACGAGGGGGATGGCTACACCTTC. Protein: CASSYEGDGYTF.

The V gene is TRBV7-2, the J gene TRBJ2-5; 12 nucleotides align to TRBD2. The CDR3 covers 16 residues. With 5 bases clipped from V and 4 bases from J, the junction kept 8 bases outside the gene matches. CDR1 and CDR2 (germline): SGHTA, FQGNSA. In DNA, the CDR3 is TGTGCCAGCAGCGGAACGACTAGCGGGAGACGAGAGACCCAGTACTTC. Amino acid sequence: CASSGTTSGRRETQYF.

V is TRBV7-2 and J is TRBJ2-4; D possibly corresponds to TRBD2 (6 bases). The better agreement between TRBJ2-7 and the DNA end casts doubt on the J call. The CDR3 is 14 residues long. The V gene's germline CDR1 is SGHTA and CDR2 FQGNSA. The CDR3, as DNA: TGTGCCAGCAGCTTAGTGCAGGGAGGCTTCGAGCAGTACTTC. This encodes CASSLVQGGFEQYF.

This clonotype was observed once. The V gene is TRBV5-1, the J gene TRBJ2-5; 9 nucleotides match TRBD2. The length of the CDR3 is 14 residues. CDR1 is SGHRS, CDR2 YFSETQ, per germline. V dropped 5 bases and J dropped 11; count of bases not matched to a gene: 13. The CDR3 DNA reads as TGCGCCAGCAGGATCGTTGGTAGCGGGAGTGAGCAGTACTTC. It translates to CASRIVGSGSEQYF.

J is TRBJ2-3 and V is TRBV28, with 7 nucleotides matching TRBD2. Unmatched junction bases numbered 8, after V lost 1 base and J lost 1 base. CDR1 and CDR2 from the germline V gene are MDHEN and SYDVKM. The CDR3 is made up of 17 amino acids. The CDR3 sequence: CASSLFWLAEGTDTQYF. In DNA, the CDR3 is TGTGCCAGCAGTTTATTTTGGCTAGCGGAGGGCACAGATACGCAGTATTTT.

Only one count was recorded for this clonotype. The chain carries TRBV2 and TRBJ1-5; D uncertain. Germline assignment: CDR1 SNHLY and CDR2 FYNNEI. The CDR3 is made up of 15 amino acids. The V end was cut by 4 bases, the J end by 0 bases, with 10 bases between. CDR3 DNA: TGTGCCAGCAGTGCTCAGTTTTATAGCAATCAGCCCCAGCATTTT. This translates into CASSAQFYSNQPQHF.

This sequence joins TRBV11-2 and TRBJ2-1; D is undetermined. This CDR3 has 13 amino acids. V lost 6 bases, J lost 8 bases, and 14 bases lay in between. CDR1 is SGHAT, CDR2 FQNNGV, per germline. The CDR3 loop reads CASRGIGKHEQFF. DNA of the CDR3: TGTGCCAGCAGGGGAATAGGGAAACATGAGCAGTTCTTC.

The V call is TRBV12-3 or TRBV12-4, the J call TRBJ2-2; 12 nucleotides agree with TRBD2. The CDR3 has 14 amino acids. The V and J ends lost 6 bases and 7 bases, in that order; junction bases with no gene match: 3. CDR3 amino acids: CASSLTSGSGELFF. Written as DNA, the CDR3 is TGTGCCAGCAGCCTGACTAGCGGGAGCGGGGAGCTGTTTTTT.

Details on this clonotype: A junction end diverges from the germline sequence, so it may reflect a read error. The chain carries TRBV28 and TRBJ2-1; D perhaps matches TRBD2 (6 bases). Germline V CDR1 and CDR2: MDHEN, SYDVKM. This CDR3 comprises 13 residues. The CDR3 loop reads CASTTGSYNGQFF. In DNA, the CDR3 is TGTGCCAGCACCACCGGGAGTTACAATGGGCAGTTCTTC.

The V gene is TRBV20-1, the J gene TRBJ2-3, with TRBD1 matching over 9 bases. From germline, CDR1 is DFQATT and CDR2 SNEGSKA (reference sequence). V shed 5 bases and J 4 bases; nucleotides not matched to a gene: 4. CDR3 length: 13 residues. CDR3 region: CSAPGTGSDTQYF. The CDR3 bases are TGCAGTGCTCCCGGGACAGGGTCAGATACGCAGTATTTT.

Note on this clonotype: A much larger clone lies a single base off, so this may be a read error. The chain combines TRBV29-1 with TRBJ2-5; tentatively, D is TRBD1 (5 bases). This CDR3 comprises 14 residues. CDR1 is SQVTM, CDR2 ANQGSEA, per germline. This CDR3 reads CGVEDLARAETQYF. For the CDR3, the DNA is TGCGGCGTTGAAGATCTGGCCAGGGCGGAGACCCAGTACTTC.

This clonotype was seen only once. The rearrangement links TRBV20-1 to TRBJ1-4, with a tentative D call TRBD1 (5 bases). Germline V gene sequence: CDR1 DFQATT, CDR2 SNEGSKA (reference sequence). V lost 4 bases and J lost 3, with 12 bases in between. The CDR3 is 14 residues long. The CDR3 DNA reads TGCAGTGCTACACCGGGGCAAGCTAATGAAAAACTGTTTTTT. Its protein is CSATPGQANEKLFF.

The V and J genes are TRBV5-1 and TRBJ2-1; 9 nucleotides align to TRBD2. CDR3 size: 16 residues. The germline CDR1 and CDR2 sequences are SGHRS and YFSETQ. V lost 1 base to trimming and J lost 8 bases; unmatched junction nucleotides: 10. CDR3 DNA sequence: TGCGCCAGCAGCTTGAATCCTAGCGGGACGGAGGATGAGCAGTTCTTC. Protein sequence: CASSLNPSGTEDEQFF. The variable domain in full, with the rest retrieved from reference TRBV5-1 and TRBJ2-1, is KAGVTQTPRYLIKTRGQQVTLSCSPISGHRSVSWYQQTPGQGLQFLFEYFSETQRNKGNFPGRFSGRQFSNSRSEMNVSTLELGDSALYLCASSLNPSGTEDEQFFGPGTRLTVL.

The CDR3 reads CASSFRPHGGTEAFF. The CDR3 bases are TGTGCCAGCAGCTTCCGACCCCACGGGGGCACTGAAGCTTTCTTT. J is TRBJ1-1 and V is TRBV7-2; tentatively, D is TRBD1 (5 bases). The CDR3 contains 15 residues. Germline-derived CDR1 and CDR2 are SGHTA and FQGNSA. V was shortened by 3 bases and J by 4 bases, with 15 bases between the two germline ends.

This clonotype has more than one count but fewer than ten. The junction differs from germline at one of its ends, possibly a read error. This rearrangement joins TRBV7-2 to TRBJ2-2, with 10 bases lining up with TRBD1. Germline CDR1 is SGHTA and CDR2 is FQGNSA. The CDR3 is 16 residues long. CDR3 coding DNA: TGTGCCAGCAGCTTATCACGGGACAGGGGCACCGGAGAGCTGTTTTTT. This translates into CASSLSRDRGTGELFF.

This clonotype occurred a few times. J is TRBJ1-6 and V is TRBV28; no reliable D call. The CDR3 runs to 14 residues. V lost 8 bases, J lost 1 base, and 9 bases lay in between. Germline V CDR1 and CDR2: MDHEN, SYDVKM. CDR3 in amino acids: CASVGGSYNSPLHF. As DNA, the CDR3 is TGTGCCAGCGTGGGCGGGTCCTATAATTCACCCCTCCACTTT.

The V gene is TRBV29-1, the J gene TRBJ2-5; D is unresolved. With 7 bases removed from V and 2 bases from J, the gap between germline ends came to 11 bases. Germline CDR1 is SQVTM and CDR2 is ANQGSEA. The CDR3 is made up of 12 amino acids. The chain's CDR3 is CSGRWSQETQYF. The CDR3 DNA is TGCAGCGGCAGATGGAGTCAAGAGACCCAGTACTTC.

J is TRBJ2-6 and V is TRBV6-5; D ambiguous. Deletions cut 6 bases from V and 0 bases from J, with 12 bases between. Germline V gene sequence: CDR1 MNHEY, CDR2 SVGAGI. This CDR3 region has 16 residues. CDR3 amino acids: CASSRHGNSGANVLTF. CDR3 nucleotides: TGTGCCAGCAGCCGGCATGGGAACTCTGGGGCCAACGTCCTGACTTTC.